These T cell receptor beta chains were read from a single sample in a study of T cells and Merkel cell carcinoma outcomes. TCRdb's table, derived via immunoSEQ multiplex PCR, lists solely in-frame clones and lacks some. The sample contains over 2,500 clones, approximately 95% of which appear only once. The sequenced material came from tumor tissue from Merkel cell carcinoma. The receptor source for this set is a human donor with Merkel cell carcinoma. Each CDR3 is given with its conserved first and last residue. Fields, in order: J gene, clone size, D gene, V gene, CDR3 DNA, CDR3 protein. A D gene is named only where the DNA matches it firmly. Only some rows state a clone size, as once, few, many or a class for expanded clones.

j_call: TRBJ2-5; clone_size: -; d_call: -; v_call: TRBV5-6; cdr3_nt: TGTGCCAGCAGCATCCAAGAGACCCAGTACTTC; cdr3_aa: CASSIQETQYF
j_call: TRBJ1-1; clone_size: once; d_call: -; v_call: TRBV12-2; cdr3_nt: TGTGCAAGTCGCTTAGCGGTCAGGGGGCCTGAAGCTTTCTTT; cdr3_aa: CASRLAVRGPEAFF
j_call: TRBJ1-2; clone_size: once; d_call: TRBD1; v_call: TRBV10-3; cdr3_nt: TGTGCCATCAGTGGGGGGGACAGGGGCGATTATGGCTACACCTTC; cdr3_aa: CAISGGDRGDYGYTF
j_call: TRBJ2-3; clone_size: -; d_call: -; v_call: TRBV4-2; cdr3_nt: TGTGCCAGCAGCCAAGAAGAGGGAGATACGCAGTATTTT; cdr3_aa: CASSQEEGDTQYF
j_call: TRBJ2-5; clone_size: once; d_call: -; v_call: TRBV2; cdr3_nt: TGTGCCAGCAGTCCCGGACTTTCGGTGGGAGAGACCCAGTACTTC; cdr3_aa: CASSPGLSVGETQYF
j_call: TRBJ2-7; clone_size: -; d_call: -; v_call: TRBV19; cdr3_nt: TGTGCCAGTAGTATCACGCAGGGGGGGCGAGAGCAGTACTTC; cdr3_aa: CASSITQGGREQYF
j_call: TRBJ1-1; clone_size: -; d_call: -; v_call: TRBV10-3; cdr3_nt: TGTGCCATCAGGGAGGACGGGAAGATGAACACTGAAGCTTTCTTT; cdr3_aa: CAIREDGKMNTEAFF
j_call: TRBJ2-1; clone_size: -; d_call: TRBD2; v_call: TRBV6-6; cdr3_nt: TGTGCCAGCAACCAAAGACTAGCGAGCTCCTACAATGAGCAGTTCTTC; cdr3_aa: CASNQRLASSYNEQFF
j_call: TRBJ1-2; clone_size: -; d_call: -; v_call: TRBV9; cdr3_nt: TGTGCCAGCAGCGTAGACGCAGGAGCTAACTATGGCTACACCTTC; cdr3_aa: CASSVDAGANYGYTF
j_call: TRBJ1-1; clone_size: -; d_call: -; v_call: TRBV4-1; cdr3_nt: TGCGCCAGCAGCCAAGAGGGGGGTTCGGGTGAAGCTTTCTTT; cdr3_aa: CASSQEGGSGEAFF
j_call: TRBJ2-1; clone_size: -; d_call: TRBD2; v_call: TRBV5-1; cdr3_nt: TGCGCCAGCAGCCTCGGACTAGCGGGAGGGTACTACAATGAGCAGTTCTTC; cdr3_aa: CASSLGLAGGYYNEQFF
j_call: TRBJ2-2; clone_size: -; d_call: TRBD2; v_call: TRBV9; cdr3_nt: TGTGCCAGCAGCGTAGCTTCTCGGACTAGTTATTCCGGGGAGCTGTTTTTT; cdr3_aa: CASSVASRTSYSGELFF
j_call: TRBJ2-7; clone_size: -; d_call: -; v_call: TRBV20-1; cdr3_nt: TGCAGTGCTAGGACATATCTTGAGCAGTACTTC; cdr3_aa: CSARTYLEQYF
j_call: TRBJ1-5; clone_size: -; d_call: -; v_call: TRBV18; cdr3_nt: TGTGCCAGCTCACCAGGACCGAACAATCAGCCCCAGCATTTT; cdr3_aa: CASSPGPNNQPQHF
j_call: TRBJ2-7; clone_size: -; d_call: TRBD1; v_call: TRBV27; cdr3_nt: TGTGCCAGCAGTTTATCGGGCAGGGGGTACGAGCAGTACTTC; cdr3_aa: CASSLSGRGYEQYF
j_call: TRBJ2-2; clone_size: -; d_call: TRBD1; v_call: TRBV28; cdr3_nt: TGTGCCAGCAGAACGACAGGGGGTACCGGGGAGCTGTTTTTT; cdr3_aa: CASRTTGGTGELFF
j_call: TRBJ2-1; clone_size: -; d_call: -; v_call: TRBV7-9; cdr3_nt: TGTGCCAGCAGCTTAGTAAATGAGCAGTTCTTC; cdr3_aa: CASSLVNEQFF
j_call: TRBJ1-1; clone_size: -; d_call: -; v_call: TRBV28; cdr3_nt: TGTGCCAGCAGTTTAAGGCTCAGGAGTAAGATGAACACTGAAGCTTTCTTT; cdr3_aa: CASSLRLRSKMNTEAFF
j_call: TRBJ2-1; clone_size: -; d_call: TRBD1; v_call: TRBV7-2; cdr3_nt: TGTGCCAGCAGCCGCCGGGACAGGAGATACAATGAGCAGTTCTTC; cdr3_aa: CASSRRDRRYNEQFF
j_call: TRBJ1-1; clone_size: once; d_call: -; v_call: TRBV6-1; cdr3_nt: TGTGCCAGCAGGCAGGTGAACACTGAAGCTTTCTTT; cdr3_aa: CASRQVNTEAFF
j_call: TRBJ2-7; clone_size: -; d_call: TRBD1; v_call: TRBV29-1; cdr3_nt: TGCAGCGTAGGCGAGGACAGGGCCTACGAGCAGTACTTC; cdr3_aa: CSVGEDRAYEQYF
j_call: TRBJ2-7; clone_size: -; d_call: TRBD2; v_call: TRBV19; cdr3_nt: TGTGCCAAAAAGACTAGCGGGAGTTACGAGCAGTACTTC; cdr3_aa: CAKKTSGSYEQYF
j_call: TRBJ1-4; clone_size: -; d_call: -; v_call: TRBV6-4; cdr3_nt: TGTGCCAGCAGTGAGTCCGGGGGTAATGAAAAACTGTTTTTT; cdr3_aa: CASSESGGNEKLFF
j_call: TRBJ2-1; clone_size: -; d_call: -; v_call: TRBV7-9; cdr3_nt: TGTGCCAGCAGCTTAGAGACTATCTGGGATGAGCAGTTCTTC; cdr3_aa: CASSLETIWDEQFF
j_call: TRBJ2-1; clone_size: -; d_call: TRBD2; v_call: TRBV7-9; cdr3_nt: TGTGCCAGCAGCCCTAGCGGGAGGGCCTTTAAGCAGTTCTTC; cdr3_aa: CASSPSGRAFKQFF
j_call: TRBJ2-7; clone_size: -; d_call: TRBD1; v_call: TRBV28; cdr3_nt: TGTGCCAGCAGTATACAGGGGTTCGGCTCCTACGAGCAGTACTTC; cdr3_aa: CASSIQGFGSYEQYF
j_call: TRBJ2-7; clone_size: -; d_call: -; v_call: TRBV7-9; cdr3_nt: TGTGCCAGCAGCCCCGGGGGGCGCGGCGAGCAGTACTTC; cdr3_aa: CASSPGGRGEQYF
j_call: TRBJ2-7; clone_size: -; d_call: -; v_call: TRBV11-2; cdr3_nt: TGTGCCAGCAGCTTAGAACCTACCTACGAGCAGTACTTC; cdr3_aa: CASSLEPTYEQYF
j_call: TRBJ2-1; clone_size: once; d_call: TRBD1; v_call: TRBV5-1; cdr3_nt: TGCGCCAGCGGCCGGGACAGGGGGATAGGGGAGCAGTTCTTC; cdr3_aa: CASGRDRGIGEQFF
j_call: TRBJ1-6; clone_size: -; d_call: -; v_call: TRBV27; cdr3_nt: TGTGCCAGCAGTTTCCGGTCCGATACCCTCCACTTT; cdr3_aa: CASSFRSDTLHF
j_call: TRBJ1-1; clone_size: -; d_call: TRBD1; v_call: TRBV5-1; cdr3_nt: TGCGCCAGCAGCTTCTCGGGACAGGGGGAATTTGAAGCTTGCTTT; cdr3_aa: CASSFSGQGEFEACF
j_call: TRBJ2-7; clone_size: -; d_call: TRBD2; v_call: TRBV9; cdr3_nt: TGTGCCAGCAGCCCAAGACTAGCGGGAGGAGGAGAGCAGTACTTC; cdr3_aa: CASSPRLAGGGEQYF
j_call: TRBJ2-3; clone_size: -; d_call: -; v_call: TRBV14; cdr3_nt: TGTGCCAGCAGCTGTAATCGTGCCTCCCGGATGACAGATACGCAGTATTTT; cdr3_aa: CASSCNRASRMTDTQYF
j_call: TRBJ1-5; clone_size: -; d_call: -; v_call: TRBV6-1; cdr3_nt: TGTGCCAGCATTGAAGGGGCGGCCAATCAGCCCCAGCATTTT; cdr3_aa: CASIEGAANQPQHF
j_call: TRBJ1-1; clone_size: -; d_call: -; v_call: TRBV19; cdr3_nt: TGTGCCAGTAGTAAAACAGGGTCTCTGAACACTGAAGCTTTCTTT; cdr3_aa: CASSKTGSLNTEAFF
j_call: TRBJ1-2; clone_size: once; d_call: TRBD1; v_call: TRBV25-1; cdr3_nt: TGTGCCAGCGCCGACCGGGACAGGGGGCTCTGGGGCTACACCTTC; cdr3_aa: CASADRDRGLWGYTF
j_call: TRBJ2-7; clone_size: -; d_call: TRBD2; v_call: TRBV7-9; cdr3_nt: TGTGCCAGCAGCTCTACTAGCGCCAGCTCCTACGAGCAGTACTTC; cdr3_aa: CASSSTSASSYEQYF
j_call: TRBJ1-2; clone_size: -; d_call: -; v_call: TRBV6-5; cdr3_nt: TGTGCCAGCAGCCGACAGGAAAGAGGGTATGGCTACACCTTC; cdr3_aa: CASSRQERGYGYTF